This T cell receptor beta chain was observed in a study of blood T cell repertoires in COVID-19. Whole-study context: Sites across the United States, Italy and Spain contributed samples from acute and convalescent COVID-19. From T cells, B-cell-depleted T cells, or PBMCs came the material, which was cDNA or gDNA.

Authors' analysis steps: Nucleated cell counts were estimated from reference gene primer amplification. Clones were sequenced by immunoSEQ multiplex PCR, and TCRdb holds only the in-frame ones, with some missing. V and J calls and clone size are copied from that table; D and trimming were computed from the DNA. There are 200,000 to 250,000 clones in the sample; 86% occur only once, and about 2.2% lies in the top ten. The V end was cut by 6 bases, the J end by 5 bases, with 20 bases between. The CDR3 consists of 16 residues. The germline V gene encodes CDR1 MNHEY and CDR2 SMNVEV (reference sequence). The sequenced sample consisted of peripheral blood. The sequence was collected from a woman aged 50 to 65 with acute or convalescent COVID-19. The chain uses TRBV27 and TRBJ2-1, with D perhaps TRBD2 (5 bases). Here the CDR3 reads CASSDQRGPGNNEQFF. CDR3 DNA sequence: TGTGCCAGCAGCGACCAGCGAGGGCCCGGAAACAATGAGCAGTTCTTC.